One and the same sample provided the 28 T cell receptor beta chains below, sequenced in a study of cytomegalovirus exposure and HLA in healthy donors. Both 60 Vbeta primers and 13 Jbeta primers went into the PCR. Here immunoSEQ multiplex PCR was the method, and the copy in TCRdb shows in-frame clones only, minus some. The table shows 150,000 to 200,000 clones, with around 75% occurring only once. Sequencing was carried out using PBMCs. These receptors were obtained from a male donor in good health and CMV-seronegative.

This clone was detected only once. V is TRBV5-4 and J is TRBJ2-1; D possibly corresponds to TRBD1 (6 bases). The CDR3 is 13 amino acids. The germline gives CDR1 SGHNT, CDR2 YYREEE (reference sequence). V lost 0 bases and J 7 bases, leaving 8 bases between the germline ends. CDR3 coding DNA: TGTGCCAGCAGCTTGGTACAGGGAAATGAGCAGTTCTTC. It encodes CASSLVQGNEQFF.

The chain is built from TRBV5-1 and TRBJ2-5; D gene unclear. V was trimmed by 1 base and J by 4 bases, leaving 11 bases between them. This CDR3 is built from 14 residues. Germline V lookup: CDR1 SGHRS, CDR2 YFSETQ. The CDR3 loop is CASSLSRLTETQYF. CDR3 in DNA: TGCGCCAGCAGCTTGAGCCGCTTAACAGAGACCCAGTACTTC. Drawing the rest from reference TRBV5-1 and TRBJ2-5, the complete variable domain is KAGVTQTPRYLIKTRGQQVTLSCSPISGHRSVSWYQQTPGQGLQFLFEYFSETQRNKGNFPGRFSGRQFSNSRSEMNVSTLELGDSALYLCASSLSRLTETQYFGPGTRLLVL.

The chain uses TRBV7-3 and TRBJ2-5; 9 nucleotides align to TRBD2. Germline V CDR1 and CDR2: SGHTA, FQGTGA. Germline trimming cut 5 bases from V and 4 bases from J; bases unmatched to any gene: 11. The length of the CDR3 is 16 residues. DNA for the CDR3: TGTGCCAGCAGCCCCCGTAATAGCGGGAGAGGAGAGACCCAGTACTTC. Encoded protein: CASSPRNSGRGETQYF.

The rearrangement links TRBV7-9 to TRBJ2-3, with 7 bases fitting TRBD1. From germline, CDR1 is SEHNR and CDR2 FQNEAQ (reference sequence). There are 15 residues in the CDR3. V lost 5 bases and J lost 3; bases outside the gene matches: 8. In DNA, the CDR3 is TGTGCCAGCAGCCCGCAGGGGGTTCGGACAGATACGCAGTATTTT. Its translation is CASSPQGVRTDTQYF.

V and J are TRBV4-3 and TRBJ2-7; 10 nucleotides agree with TRBD2. Germline V lookup: CDR1 LGHNA, CDR2 YSLEER. The CDR3 extends over 14 amino acids. With V trimmed by 6 bases and J by 3 bases, 5 bases remained unmatched. CDR3 nucleotides: TGCGCCAGCAGTCCGACTAGCGGGTTCTACGAGCAGTACTTC. Translated, it gives CASSPTSGFYEQYF.

The chain recombines TRBV7-9 with TRBJ2-5, with 9 bases identical to TRBD1. CDR3 length equals 17 residues. J gave up 4 bases and V 0 bases, and 9 bases lay outside the gene matches. The germline V gene has CDR1 SEHNR and CDR2 FQNEAQ (reference sequence). CDR3: CASSLALPGQGRETQYF. CDR3 DNA: TGTGCCAGCAGCTTAGCATTACCGGGACAGGGTAGAGAGACCCAGTACTTC.

The chain couples TRBV11-2 to TRBJ1-1; D gene unclear. Trimming removed 6 bases from V and 3 bases from J, with 17 bases in between. The germline V gene has CDR1 SGHAT and CDR2 FQNNGV. This CDR3 comprises 15 residues. The CDR3: CASRLTIGRDTEAFF. CDR3 sequence (DNA): TGTGCCAGCAGGCTCACCATCGGGAGGGACACTGAAGCTTTCTTT.

The chain joins TRBV29-1 to TRBJ2-1; TRBD2 might be the D (5 bases). The CDR3 totals 15 residues. CDR1 is SQVTM, CDR2 ANQGSEA, per germline. Trimming shortened V by 7 bases and J by 1 base, and 17 bases separated the two germline ends. Here the CDR3 reads CSEEGLRKSYNEQFF. CDR3 nucleotides: TGCAGCGAAGAGGGTTTGCGCAAATCCTACAATGAGCAGTTCTTC.

The chain joins TRBV4-1 to TRBJ2-1; TRBD2 aligns across 13 bases. Germline CDR1 and CDR2: MGHRA and YSYEKL. The CDR3 consists of 18 residues. V dropped 3 bases and J dropped 0; count of bases not matched to a gene: 5. The CDR3 protein is CASSQRGLAGFSYNEQFF. The DNA for the CDR3 is TGCGCCAGCAGCCAGAGGGGACTAGCGGGGTTCTCCTACAATGAGCAGTTCTTC.

The gene calls are TRBV7-3 and TRBJ1-1, with 9 bases that match TRBD1. CDR3 length: 15 amino acids. CDR1 SGHTA and CDR2 FQGTGA come from the germline V gene. V trimming: 5 bases; J trimming: 3 bases; junction bases outside the gene matches: 7. The CDR3 is CASSNLGTGYTEAFF. In nucleotides, the CDR3 is TGTGCCAGCAGCAATCTCGGGACAGGGTACACTGAAGCTTTCTTT. Combining the CDR3 with reference TRBV7-3 and TRBJ1-1 gives the whole variable domain GAGVSQTPSNKVTEKGKYVELRCDPISGHTALYWYRQSLGQGPEFLIYFQGTGAADDSGLPNDRFFAVRPEGSVSTLKIQRTERGDSAVYLCASSNLGTGYTEAFFGQGTRLTVV.

This clone was observed a handful of times. The chain links TRBV29-1 to TRBJ1-2; no reliable D call. V lost 0 bases and J lost 7, with 12 bases in between. Germline V CDR1 and CDR2: SQVTM, ANQGSEA. This CDR3 region has 13 residues. The CDR3 reads CSVEDHGLSGYTF. CDR3 DNA: TGCAGCGTTGAAGATCACGGGTTGAGTGGCTACACCTTC.

This sequence joins TRBV12-2 and TRBJ1-1. TRBV12-2 is noted as a pseudogene. This CDR3 contains 14 residues. In DNA, the CDR3 is TGTGCAAGTCGCCCCCGGATTGGGGGGACTGAAGCTTTCTTT. Its protein product is CASRPRIGGTEAFF.

This CDR3 is CASSIDRRGYTF. CDR3 sequence (DNA): TGTGCCAGTAGTATAGATCGCAGGGGCTACACCTTC. This chain joins TRBV19 and TRBJ1-2; D remains ambiguous. CDR3 length: 12 amino acids. V lost 0 bases to trimming and J lost 8 bases, with 7 bases between them. CDR1 and CDR2 (germline): LNHDA, SQIVND (reference sequence). Supplemented by reference TRBV19 and TRBJ1-2, the full variable domain reads DGGITQSPKYLFRKEGQNVTLSCEQNLNHDAMYWYRQDPGQGLRLIYYSQIVNDFQKGDIAEGYSVSREKKESFPLTVTSAQKNPTAFYLCASSIDRRGYTFGSGTRLTVV.

This chain uses TRBV27 with TRBJ1-1; no clear D gene. This CDR3 region has 14 residues. CDR1 and CDR2 (germline): MNHEY, SMNVEV (reference sequence). V lost 5 bases to trimming and J lost 6 bases, with 16 bases between them. CDR3 loop: CASSPLGRPPEAFF. In DNA form, the CDR3 reads TGTGCCAGCAGTCCCCTCGGCAGGCCTCCTGAAGCTTTCTTT.

The chain employs TRBV14 and TRBJ1-2, with TRBD1 matching over 8 bases. The CDR3 contains 15 residues. V gave up 1 base and J gave up 4 bases; unmatched junction bases: 5. Germline V CDR1 and CDR2: SGHDN, FVKESK. CDR3 DNA: TGTGCCAGCAGCCAAGCACAGGGGGTGCGCTATGGCTACACCTTC. Its protein is CASSQAQGVRYGYTF.

This chain uses TRBV19 with TRBJ1-1; D is unclear. The CDR3 length is 11 residues. Trimming took off 8 bases at V and 5 bases at J, with 9 bases between the two ends. CDR1 is LNHDA and CDR2 is SQIVND in the germline V gene (reference sequence). CDR3 nucleotides: TGTGCCAGTTTCGGGAGAACTGAAGCTTTCTTT. This encodes CASFGRTEAFF.

The chain carries TRBV4-1 and TRBJ1-4; no definite D call. Germline V gene data show CDR1 as MGHRA and CDR2 as YSYEKL. V was trimmed by 4 bases and J by 8 bases, leaving 14 bases between them. The CDR3 runs 14 residues. The CDR3 region has the DNA TGCGCCAGCAGCCTCGCCGGGGAGCCCGAAAAACTGTTTTTT. Encoded protein: CASSLAGEPEKLFF.

The chain links TRBV6-1 to TRBJ1-1, with 7 bases identical to TRBD1. V was pared by 2 bases and J by 5 bases, with 2 bases of the junction left unmatched. The CDR3 sequence is 13 residues long. Looked up from germline, CDR1 is MNHNS and CDR2 is SASEGT. CDR3 amino acids: CASSETGETEAFF. CDR3 nucleotides: TGTGCCAGCAGTGAAACAGGGGAAACTGAAGCTTTCTTT.

The CDR3 reads CASSPWGENFGNTIYF. CDR3 nucleotides: TGTGCCAGCAGCCCTTGGGGGGAGAATTTTGGAAACACCATATATTTT. The chain links TRBV5-6 to TRBJ1-3, with D perhaps TRBD1 (5 bases). Trimming stripped 4 bases from V and 3 bases from J, with 17 bases between. The CDR3 is 16 amino acids. CDR1 and CDR2 from the germline V gene are SGHDT and YYEEEE.

This sequence joins TRBV5-1 and TRBJ2-7; 9 bases align to TRBD1. The CDR3 has 14 amino acids. Germline CDR1 is SGHRS and CDR2 is YFSETQ. V dropped 4 bases and J dropped 5; count of bases not matched to a gene: 7. CDR3 amino acids: CASSTRTGVHEQYF. CDR3 coding DNA: TGCGCCAGCAGCACACGGACAGGGGTCCACGAGCAGTACTTC.

V is TRBV5-1 and J is TRBJ2-7; 8 bases agree with TRBD2. The CDR3 runs to 13 residues. V lost 5 bases to trimming and J lost 2 bases; unmatched junction nucleotides: 3. CDR1 is SGHRS and CDR2 is YFSETQ in the germline V gene. The CDR3 region has the DNA TGCGCCAGCAGGAAAGCGGGAGCCTACGAGCAGTACTTC. It translates to CASRKAGAYEQYF. The entire variable domain, with the rest obtained from reference TRBV5-1 and TRBJ2-7, is as follows: KAGVTQTPRYLIKTRGQQVTLSCSPISGHRSVSWYQQTPGQGLQFLFEYFSETQRNKGNFPGRFSGRQFSNSRSEMNVSTLELGDSALYLCASRKAGAYEQYFGPGTRLTVT.

The rearrangement uses TRBV28 and TRBJ2-7; TRBD1 matches 7 bases. V gave up 2 bases and J gave up 6 bases; unmatched junction bases: 7. Germline V lookup: CDR1 MDHEN, CDR2 SYDVKM. The CDR3 totals 14 residues. CDR3 residues: CASSLLTGAGEQYF. The CDR3 nucleotides read TGTGCCAGCAGTTTACTTACAGGGGCTGGCGAGCAGTACTTC.

V usage is TRBV28 and J usage is TRBJ1-2; no clear D. This CDR3 region has 12 residues. Germline loops: CDR1 MDHEN, CDR2 SYDVKM. V lost 6 bases and J 8 bases, leaving 13 bases between the germline ends. The CDR3 nucleotides are TGTGCCAGCAGCCCCCCAGACGGGGGCTACACCTTC. This encodes CASSPPDGGYTF.

V is TRBV6-1 and J is TRBJ2-5, with 9 bases identical to TRBD1. The DNA end lines up better with TRBJ2-7; the J call may be wrong. Germline-derived CDR1 and CDR2 are MNHNS and SASEGT. This CDR3 is 15 amino acids long. The CDR3 region has the DNA TGTGCCAGCAGTGAGATTACAGGGGGCATATACGAGCAGTACTTC. Protein: CASSEITGGIYEQYF.

The chain couples TRBV11-3 to TRBJ2-1; D remains ambiguous. This CDR3 region has 16 residues. Per the germline V gene, CDR1 is SGHNT and CDR2 is YENEEA. Trimming pared 4 bases from V and 0 bases from J, leaving 13 bases between. The CDR3 DNA reads as TGTGCCAGCAGCTCGCAACAGCATAGCTCCTACAATGAGCAGTTCTTC. This sequence encodes CASSSQQHSSYNEQFF.

In this sample, this clone turned up once. The rearrangement links TRBV28 to TRBJ1-5, with TRBD1 matching 8 bases. The germline V gene encodes CDR1 MDHEN and CDR2 SYDVKM. The CDR3 loop spans 15 amino acids. V lost 3 bases, J lost 6 bases, and 7 bases stayed unmatched. The CDR3 protein is CASSFAGGAGQPQHF. The DNA of the CDR3 is TGTGCCAGCAGTTTCGCAGGGGGCGCAGGTCAGCCCCAGCATTTT.

The chain has TRBV4-1 and TRBJ2-5; 8 bases match TRBD2. The CDR3 has 15 residues. V gave up 1 base and J gave up 5 bases; unmatched junction bases: 6. Germline lookup yields CDR1 MGHRA and CDR2 YSYEKL. This CDR3 is CASSQGAGGSETQYF. DNA for the CDR3: TGCGCCAGCAGCCAAGGCGCGGGGGGCAGCGAGACCCAGTACTTC.

A few counts support this clone. V usage is TRBV7-3 and J usage is TRBJ2-1; no definite D call. This CDR3 has 16 residues. Between the trimmed V and J ends, which lost 1 base and 1 base, there was a span of 11 bases. CDR1 is SGHTA and CDR2 is FQGTGA in the germline V gene. The CDR3 DNA reads TGTGCCAGCAGCTTAATGGCGGTTGCTTCCTACAATGAGCAGTTCTTC. Translating gives CASSLMAVASYNEQFF.